This entry features one TCR beta chain sequence. The data are from a study of cytotoxic CD8 clonotypes in ibrutinib-treated CLL. V lost 2 bases to trimming and J lost 0 bases, with 12 bases between them. The length of the CDR3 is 16 residues. CDR1 and CDR2 from the germline V gene are SGHRS and YFSETQ. Here immunoSEQ multiplex PCR was the method, and the copy in TCRdb shows in-frame clones only, minus some. The sample has roughly 51,000 clones, about half seen once. The chain links TRBV5-1 to TRBJ2-1, with a possible D match to TRBD2 (5 bases). The specimen comprised PBMCs, sampled after 12 months of ibrutinib treatment. The clonotype originates from a human donor with chronic lymphocytic leukemia. This CDR3 reads CASSLTTGSSYNEQFF. CDR3 in DNA: TGCGCCAGCAGCTTAACGACTGGGAGCTCCTACAATGAGCAGTTCTTC.